These 29 T cell receptor beta chains originate from one sample sequenced in a study of T cell repertoires in cytomegalovirus infection. Using its own MiXCR run on the reads, TCRdb lists one record per CDR3 protein. This table holds some 500,000 distinct CDR3 sequences, under 45% found once. Their specific antigens are unknown. The sample in question was cultured PBMCs, obtained from culture after CMV antigen stimulation. These receptors all come from a human donor in good health (CMV status not recorded). Some clones in this sample may be carry-over from other donors' samples.

The chain combines TRBV7-8 with TRBJ1-1; D is uncertain. This CDR3 comprises 14 residues. The V and J ends lost 1 base and 1 base respectively, with 7 bases between them. Germline CDR1 and CDR2: SGHVS and FQNEAQ. This CDR3 is CASSLVIGNTEAFF. CDR3 bases: TGTGCCAGCAGCTTAGTGATTGGGAACACTGAAGCTTTCTTT.

The chain's CDR3 is CATAGNTGELFF. CDR3 DNA sequence: TGTGCCACTGCGGGGAACACCGGGGAGCTGTTTTTT. This chain uses TRBV10-3 with TRBJ2-2, with D possibly TRBD2 on 5 matching bases. CDR3 length equals 12 residues. The germline CDR1 and CDR2 sequences are ENHRY and SYGVKD. V was pared by 10 bases and J by 1 base, with 7 bases between.

The chain recombines TRBV20-1 with TRBJ1-4, with D unresolved. Looked up from germline, CDR1 is DFQATT and CDR2 is SNEGSKA (reference sequence). The CDR3 contains 15 residues. The V end was cut by 4 bases, the J end by 3 bases, with 15 bases between. CDR3 sequence (DNA): TGCAGTGCTATCCCTGTGGACGGGTCTAATGAAAAACTGTTTTTT. Translation: CSAIPVDGSNEKLFF.

This clonotype was observed a few times. The rearrangement uses TRBV6-1 and TRBJ2-7; D is ambiguous. Trimming took 6 bases from V and 3 from J, leaving 15 bases between them. Germline assignment: CDR1 MNHNS and CDR2 SASEGT. CDR3 length: 14 amino acids. CDR3 nucleotide sequence: TGTGCCAGCAGAATAGACGGCCACTACTACGAGCAGTACTTC. Translated, it gives CASRIDGHYYEQYF.

This clonotype was observed a handful of times. This chain links TRBV4-2 with TRBJ1-5; tentative D call: TRBD1 (5 bases). The CDR3 covers 14 residues. From germline, CDR1 is LGHNA and CDR2 YNFKEQ. Between the trimmed V and J ends, which lost 3 bases and 6 bases, there was a span of 12 bases. The CDR3 loop reads CASSHLGLGQPQHF. The CDR3 DNA follows: TGTGCCAGCAGCCACCTGGGACTTGGTCAGCCCCAGCATTTT.

This clonotype was picked up a small number of times. The rearrangement links TRBV6-2 or TRBV6-3 to TRBJ2-2, with 9 bases lining up with TRBD1. The junction had 9 bases not matched to a gene; V was cut back by 5 bases and J by 8 bases. Germline-derived CDR1 and CDR2 are MNHEY and SVGEGT. The CDR3 spans 15 residues. In nucleotides, the CDR3 is TGTGCCAGCAGTCAAGGACAGGGGTTAGCTGGGGAGCTGTTTTTT. Amino acid sequence: CASSQGQGLAGELFF.

This clonotype showed up just a few times. The rearrangement links TRBV6-2 or TRBV6-3 to TRBJ2-6; either TRBD1 or TRBD2 may supply D (5 bases each). The CDR3 runs 15 residues. Trimming removed 5 bases from V and 0 bases from J, with 8 bases in between. Germline-derived CDR1 and CDR2 are MNHEY and SVGEGT. CDR3 loop: CASSEGNSGANVLTF. CDR3 coding DNA: TGTGCCAGCAGTGAGGGGAACTCTGGGGCCAACGTCCTGACTTTC.

The V call is TRBV7-2, the J call TRBJ2-7; no clear D. This CDR3 contains 14 residues. Trimming pared 3 bases from V and 7 bases from J, leaving 16 bases between. Per germline, CDR1 SGHTA and CDR2 FQGNSA. CDR3 amino acids: CASSLGAYRSEQYF. The CDR3 DNA is TGTGCCAGCAGCTTGGGCGCCTACCGCTCTGAGCAGTACTTC.

CDR3 coding DNA: TGTGCCAGCAGTTACCTCGGGTTACCCAGGGATACGCAGTATTTT. Residues: CASSYLGLPRDTQYF. The chain carries TRBV6-7 and TRBJ2-3; D ambiguous. TRBV6-7 belongs to the ORF category, with a function that is uncertain. There are 15 residues in the CDR3. Trimming stripped 2 bases from V and 6 bases from J, with 15 bases between.

The chain uses TRBV20-1 and TRBJ1-5; no firm D call. Germline CDR1 is DFQATT and CDR2 is SNEGSKA (reference sequence). Trimming left V 5 bases short and J 5 bases short, with 13 bases between. The CDR3 loop spans 13 amino acids. The CDR3 DNA follows: TGCAGTGCTCGCCGGGGTTGGGATCAGCCCCAGCATTTT. Amino acids: CSARRGWDQPQHF.

The sample holds many counts of this clonotype. This chain connects TRBV18 to TRBJ1-1; no reliable D call. Germline V gives CDR1 KGHSH, CDR2 LQKENI. V was shortened by 1 base and J by 11 bases, with 11 bases between the two germline ends. The length of the CDR3 is 12 residues. In nucleotides, the CDR3 is TGTGCCAGCTCACCACGCGGGGAAAATGCTTTCTTT. It is translated as CASSPRGENAFF. Variable domain in full (rest from reference TRBV18 and TRBJ1-1): NAGVMQNPRHLVRRRGQEARLRCSPMKGHSHVYWYRQLPEEGLKFMVYLQKENIIDESGMPKERFSAEFPKEGPSILRIQQVVRGDSAAYFCASSPRGENAFFGQGTRLTVV.

The chain links TRBV29-1 to TRBJ1-5, with D hard to call. V was cut by 5 bases and J by 7 bases, with 15 bases left in between. CDR3 length: 13 amino acids. CDR1 and CDR2 (germline): SQVTM, ANQGSEA. This CDR3 reads CSVLNWTGQPQHF. The CDR3 nucleotides read TGCAGCGTTCTTAATTGGACTGGGCAGCCCCAGCATTTT. The whole variable domain, filled in from reference TRBV29-1 and TRBJ1-5, reads SAVISQKPSRDICQRGTSLTIQCQVDSQVTMMFWYRQQPGQSLTLIATANQGSEATYESGFVIDKFPISRPNLTFSTLTVSNMSPEDSSIYLCSVLNWTGQPQHFGDGTRLSIL.

There are a few counts of this clonotype. The rearrangement links TRBV12-3 or TRBV12-4 to TRBJ2-7, with D perhaps TRBD1 or TRBD2 (5 bases each). Trimming removed 4 bases from V and 3 bases from J, with 13 bases in between. The CDR3 length is 14 residues. The CDR3 is CASSSGTLSYEQYF. CDR3 nucleotide sequence: TGTGCCAGCAGTTCCGGGACCCTGAGCTACGAGCAGTACTTC.

The chain carries TRBV5-5 and TRBJ2-2; D is uncertain. The CDR3 loop spans 16 amino acids. CDR1 and CDR2 (germline): SGHKS, YYEKEE (reference sequence). Trimming stripped 5 bases from V and 4 bases from J, with 18 bases between. Written as DNA, the CDR3 is TGTGCCAGCAGTGTCAGTGGCACGCGCTCCACCGGGGAGCTGTTTTTT. It specifies CASSVSGTRSTGELFF. Complete variable domain (other parts from reference TRBV5-5 and TRBJ2-2): DAGVTQSPTHLIKTRGQQVTLRCSPISGHKSVSWYQQVLGQGPQFIFQYYEKEERGRGNFPDRFSARQFPNYSSELNVNALLLGDSALYLCASSVSGTRSTGELFFGEGSRLTVL.

Many counts were recorded for this clonotype. The chain couples TRBV2 to TRBJ2-1, with 10 bases that match TRBD2. The V gene end was trimmed by 3 bases and the J gene end by 14 bases; junction bases not matched to a gene: 4. The CDR3 covers 12 residues. Germline values: CDR1 SNHLY, CDR2 FYNNEI. DNA of the CDR3: TGTGCCAGCAGTGAGCTAGCGGGAGTTAAGTTCTTC. This translates into CASSELAGVKFF.

This rearrangement joins TRBV2 to TRBJ2-1; maybe TRBD2 (5 bases). There are 13 residues in the CDR3. The V gene's germline CDR1 is SNHLY and CDR2 FYNNEI. V was shortened by 6 bases and J by 5 bases, with 11 bases between the two germline ends. The CDR3 here is CASRGARHNEQFF. The CDR3 DNA is TGTGCCAGCAGGGGAGCTAGGCACAATGAGCAGTTCTTC.

This chain connects TRBV28 to TRBJ1-2, with D perhaps matching TRBD1 (6 bases). The germline V and J ends were trimmed by 3 bases and 8 bases, with 13 bases remaining between them. The CDR3 covers 13 residues. Germline V gives CDR1 MDHEN, CDR2 SYDVKM. CDR3 nucleotides: TGTGCCAGCAGTTTGGAGGCGGGGGGCGGCTACACCTTC. It specifies CASSLEAGGGYTF.

This chain uses TRBV20-1 with TRBJ1-1; D is unresolved. The V end was cut by 0 bases, the J end by 4 bases, with 6 bases between. The CDR3 contains 12 residues. Germline V lookup: CDR1 DFQATT, CDR2 SNEGSKA (reference sequence). This CDR3 is CSARDQGTEAFF. The CDR3 DNA sequence: TGCAGTGCTAGAGACCAAGGCACTGAAGCTTTCTTT.

This rearrangement joins TRBV11-3 to TRBJ2-5, with 11 bases aligning to TRBD2. Trimming took 5 bases from V and 2 from J; bases not matched to a gene: 7. The V gene's germline CDR1 is SGHNT and CDR2 YENEEA. This CDR3 has 16 amino acids. The CDR3 DNA reads as TGTGCCAGCAGCAAAAGGGGGACTAGCGGACAAGAGACCCAGTACTTC. Its protein is CASSKRGTSGQETQYF.

The chain carries TRBV10-3 and TRBJ2-1, with 12 bases matching TRBD2. J was trimmed by 8 bases and V by 0 bases; bases with no gene match: 5. CDR1 ENHRY and CDR2 SYGVKD come from the germline V gene. The CDR3 contains 16 residues. CDR3 sequence reads: CAISESPSGRGDEQFF. CDR3 sequence (DNA): TGTGCCATCAGTGAGTCGCCTAGCGGGAGGGGCGATGAGCAGTTCTTC.

The chain uses TRBV15 and TRBJ2-7, with a possible D match to TRBD1 (5 bases). The ends were cut back, 1 base at V and 3 bases at J, with 13 bases in the middle. The CDR3 contains 15 residues. CDR1 and CDR2 from the germline V gene are LNHNV and YYDKDF (reference sequence). The CDR3 here is CATSRATVGFYEQYF. The CDR3 nucleotides are TGTGCCACCAGCAGAGCGACAGTGGGATTCTACGAGCAGTACTTC. Drawing the rest from reference TRBV15 and TRBJ2-7, the complete variable domain is DAMVIQNPRYQVTQFGKPVTLSCSQTLNHNVMYWYQQKSSQAPKLLFHYYDKDFNNEADTPDNFQSRRPNTSFCFLDIRSPGLGDTAMYLCATSRATVGFYEQYFGPGTRLTVT.

This chain links TRBV4-1 with TRBJ2-1, with no clear D. Trimming took 3 bases from V and 8 from J, leaving 17 bases between them. CDR1 MGHRA and CDR2 YSYEKL come from the germline V gene. This CDR3 contains 15 residues. CDR3 DNA: TGCGCCAGCAGCCACCCGCCCCGAGAAAGCTATGAGCAGTTCTTC. Amino acids: CASSHPPRESYEQFF.

V and J are TRBV6-2 or TRBV6-3 and TRBJ2-2, with 7 positions matching TRBD2. From germline, CDR1 is MNHEY and CDR2 SVGEGT. This CDR3 is built from 16 residues. The J segment lost 0 bases and the V segment lost 6 bases, leaving 7 bases of the junction unmatched. The CDR3 loop is CASRTAGRSNTGELFF. CDR3 nucleotide sequence: TGTGCCAGCAGAACAGCGGGACGCTCGAACACCGGGGAGCTGTTTTTT.

This rearrangement joins TRBV6-2 or TRBV6-3 to TRBJ2-1, with 8 positions matching TRBD1. The CDR3 covers 15 residues. The ends lost 6 bases at V and 6 bases at J; junction bases unmatched: 10. CDR1 is MNHEY, CDR2 SVGEGT, per germline. The CDR3 bases are TGTGCCAGCAGATACGCGGGACAGGTACTCAATGAGCAGTTCTTC. It translates to CASRYAGQVLNEQFF.

The CDR3 DNA follows: TGTGCCAGCAGCTTAGCCCTAGAGTACGAGCAGTACTTC. It specifies CASSLALEYEQYF. The chain employs TRBV7-8 and TRBJ2-7; D uncertain. CDR3 length equals 13 residues. The germline V gene has CDR1 SGHVS and CDR2 FQNEAQ. With 0 bases removed from V and 4 bases from J, the gap between germline ends came to 7 bases. Full variable domain (remainder filled in from reference TRBV7-8 and TRBJ2-7): GAGVSQSPRYKVAKRGQDVALRCDPISGHVSLFWYQQALGQGPEFLTYFQNEAQLDKSGLPSDRFFAERPEGSVSTLKIQRTQQEDSAVYLCASSLALEYEQYFGPGTRLTVT.

V and J are TRBV20-1 and TRBJ2-1; D remains unclear. The ends were cut back, 5 bases at V and 6 bases at J, with 5 bases in the middle. Germline V lookup: CDR1 DFQATT, CDR2 SNEGSKA (reference sequence). This CDR3 is built from 10 residues. Here the CDR3 reads CSAPVNEQFF. Written as DNA, the CDR3 is TGCAGTGCTCCAGTCAATGAGCAGTTCTTC.

The V and J genes are TRBV6-2 or TRBV6-3 and TRBJ2-3; D call uncertain. The CDR3 sequence is 13 residues long. V shed 2 bases and J shed 6 bases, with 9 bases lying between them. Germline values: CDR1 MNHEY, CDR2 SVGEGT. CDR3 loop: CASSYDSSDTQYF. For the CDR3, the DNA is TGTGCCAGCAGTTACGACTCTTCGGATACGCAGTATTTT.

This clonotype has more than one count but fewer than ten. The chain is built from TRBV11-3 and TRBJ1-4; the D is unclear. This CDR3 has 13 amino acids. The germline V gene encodes CDR1 SGHNT and CDR2 YENEEA. The V end lost 5 bases, the J end lost 12 bases, and 16 bases lay between the germline ends. This CDR3 reads CASSQIPRSELFF. The CDR3 DNA reads as TGTGCCAGCAGCCAAATCCCGCGGAGTGAACTGTTTTTT.

The chain couples TRBV6-2 or TRBV6-3 to TRBJ2-3, with D unclear. Trimming removed 6 bases from V and 4 bases from J, with 11 bases in between. The CDR3 covers 13 residues. Germline CDR1 is MNHEY and CDR2 is SVGEGT. As DNA, the CDR3 is TGTGCCAGCAGCAACGCCCTAGCAGATACGCAGTATTTT. Amino acid sequence: CASSNALADTQYF.